The 25 T cell receptor beta chains below all came from one sample that was sequenced in a study of T cell responses to AZD1222 COVID-19 vaccine. Here immunoSEQ multiplex PCR was the method, and the copy in TCRdb shows in-frame clones only, minus some. The repertoire holds about 79,000 clones, approximately 83% seen once, with about 1.3% in the top ten. The material sequenced was peripheral blood, taken 28 days after the second AZD1222 dose. The receptors originated from an adult who received the AZD1222 COVID-19 vaccine.

The chain has TRBV27 and TRBJ2-2; D gene ambiguous. Germline CDR1 MNHEY, CDR2 SMNVEV (reference sequence). The V end lost 4 bases, the J end lost 0 bases, and 9 bases lay between the germline ends. CDR3 length: 15 residues. For the CDR3, the DNA is TGTGCCAGCAGTTCTGCGCTTGCGAACACCGGGGAGCTGTTTTTT. It codes for CASSSALANTGELFF.

This rearrangement joins TRBV10-3 to TRBJ2-2; 9 nucleotides line up with TRBD1. Per the germline V gene, CDR1 is ENHRY and CDR2 is SYGVKD. CDR3 length: 14 residues. Trimming cost V 7 bases and J 7 bases; bases outside gene matches: 7. In DNA form, the CDR3 reads TGTGCCATCACTTGGACAGGGGATGGCGGGGAGCTGTTTTTT. Residues: CAITWTGDGGELFF.

V and J are TRBV5-4 and TRBJ2-2; D may be TRBD2 (7 bases). The germline gives CDR1 SGHNT, CDR2 YYREEE (reference sequence). CDR3 size: 16 residues. V gave up 3 bases and J gave up 4 bases, with 16 bases separating them. The CDR3 loop is CASSSRGGAGTGELFF. The DNA for the CDR3 is TGTGCCAGCAGCTCGAGGGGGGGAGCGGGCACCGGGGAGCTGTTTTTT.

The chain recombines TRBV19 with TRBJ1-2; perhaps TRBD1 as D (5 bases). The germline gives CDR1 LNHDA, CDR2 SQIVND (reference sequence). Trimming shortened V by 6 bases and J by 5 bases, and 10 bases separated the two germline ends. The CDR3 has 12 amino acids. This chain's CDR3 is CASRGTVYGYTF. The DNA of the CDR3 is TGTGCCAGTAGGGGGACCGTGTATGGCTACACCTTC.

This chain joins TRBV4-1 and TRBJ1-1, with a tentative D call TRBD1 (5 bases). The ends were cut back, 4 bases at V and 3 bases at J, with 18 bases in the middle. The germline gives CDR1 MGHRA, CDR2 YSYEKL. The length of the CDR3 is 16 residues. The CDR3: CASSPSLRVMYTEAFF. The CDR3 region has the DNA TGCGCCAGCAGCCCGTCGCTCAGGGTAATGTACACTGAAGCTTTCTTT.

J is TRBJ1-6 and V is TRBV5-1, with 7 nucleotides matching TRBD1. The CDR3 is 15 amino acids. The germline CDR1 and CDR2 sequences are SGHRS and YFSETQ. V was clipped by 0 bases and J by 7 bases; unmatched bases: 4. CDR3 loop: CASSLGQGFNSPLHF. The CDR3, as DNA: TGCGCCAGCAGCTTGGGACAGGGATTCAATTCACCCCTCCACTTT.

The chain joins TRBV28 to TRBJ1-4, with TRBD1 matching over 9 bases. This CDR3 spans 14 amino acids. V was pared by 3 bases and J by 4 bases, with 0 bases of the junction left unmatched. Germline assignment: CDR1 MDHEN and CDR2 SYDVKM. CDR3 in DNA: TGTGCCAGCAGTTTGGGACAGGGTAATGAAAAACTGTTTTTT. It specifies CASSLGQGNEKLFF. The full variable domain, with the rest looked up from reference TRBV28 and TRBJ1-4, is DVKVTQSSRYLVKRTGEKVFLECVQDMDHENMFWYRQDPGLGLRLIYFSYDVKMKEKGDIPEGYSVSREKKERFSLILESASTNQTSMYLCASSLGQGNEKLFFGSGTQLSVL.

J is TRBJ2-7 and V is TRBV28; tentatively, D is TRBD2 (5 bases). The V end lost 6 bases, the J end lost 1 base, and 16 bases lay between the germline ends. CDR1 is MDHEN and CDR2 is SYDVKM in the germline V gene. The CDR3 covers 15 residues. The CDR3, as DNA: TGTGCCAGCAGCCGGCGGAAGGAGCGGTCCTACGAGCAGTACTTC. As protein: CASSRRKERSYEQYF.

The chain is built from TRBV3-1 (or the pseudogene TRBV3-2) and TRBJ1-4, with TRBD1 as a possible D gene (5 bases). Germline V gene data show CDR1 as LGHDT and CDR2 as YNNKEL (reference sequence). Trimming took 1 base from V and 11 from J, leaving 11 bases between them. This CDR3 contains 13 residues. In nucleotides, the CDR3 is TGTGCCAGCAGCCAAGCTGACAGCCCCAAACTGTTTTTT. Its translation: CASSQADSPKLFF.

This clone showed up just a few times. The V gene is TRBV10-3, the J gene TRBJ1-5; D gene uncertain. Trimming cost V 4 bases and J 6 bases, with 13 bases left between them. The CDR3 length is 14 residues. Germline V gene sequence: CDR1 ENHRY, CDR2 SYGVKD. The CDR3 nucleotides read TGTGCCATCAGTGGAACGGAACTGAGTCAGCCCCAGCATTTT. Amino acid sequence: CAISGTELSQPQHF.

This chain uses TRBV24-1 with TRBJ2-1, with 7 bases lining up with TRBD1. Trimming took 3 bases from V and 5 from J; bases not matched to a gene: 12. The CDR3 loop spans 17 amino acids. Germline CDR1 is KGHDR and CDR2 is SFDVKD. In DNA, the CDR3 is TGTGCCACCAGTGATGCCGGGGACAGATCGGGTAACAATGAGCAGTTCTTC. Its protein product is CATSDAGDRSGNNEQFF.

This clone was recorded only once. This chain joins TRBV4-3 and TRBJ1-1; 12 bases match TRBD1. The ends lost 1 base at V and 2 bases at J; junction bases unmatched: 5. This CDR3 has 17 amino acids. Germline loops: CDR1 LGHNA, CDR2 YSLEER. The CDR3 loop reads CASSQAPGQGANTEAFF. CDR3 DNA: TGCGCCAGCAGCCAAGCGCCGGGACAGGGGGCCAACACTGAAGCTTTCTTT.

The chain uses TRBV19 and TRBJ1-1; D perhaps matches TRBD1 (6 bases). Germline V lookup: CDR1 LNHDA, CDR2 SQIVND (reference sequence). Trimming stripped 8 bases from V and 1 base from J, with 11 bases between. CDR3 size: 13 residues. The CDR3 loop is CASLQQGNTEAFF. In nucleotides, the CDR3 is TGTGCCAGTTTGCAACAGGGGAACACTGAAGCTTTCTTT. Full variable domain (rest looked up from reference TRBV19 and TRBJ1-1): DGGITQSPKYLFRKEGQNVTLSCEQNLNHDAMYWYRQDPGQGLRLIYYSQIVNDFQKGDIAEGYSVSREKKESFPLTVTSAQKNPTAFYLCASLQQGNTEAFFGQGTRLTVV.

The chain is built from TRBV25-1 and TRBJ2-2, with D uncertain. The CDR3 consists of 15 residues. Germline CDR1 and CDR2: MGHDK and SYGVNS. Trimming shortened V by 3 bases and J by 0 bases, and 8 bases separated the two germline ends. CDR3 residues: CASSDGQTNTGELFF. The DNA of the CDR3 is TGTGCCAGCAGTGACGGGCAGACGAACACCGGGGAGCTGTTTTTT.

The V call is TRBV6-5, the J call TRBJ1-6; perhaps TRBD1 as D (5 bases). V shed 4 bases and J shed 7 bases, with 11 bases lying between them. The CDR3 covers 14 residues. Germline values: CDR1 MNHEY, CDR2 SVGAGI. CDR3 loop: CASSSGAGNSPLHF. The CDR3 bases are TGTGCCAGCAGTTCCGGGGCGGGAAATTCACCCCTCCACTTT.

This chain connects TRBV5-6 to TRBJ2-1, with TRBD1 matching 11 bases. Germline V gene lookup returns CDR1 SGHDT and CDR2 YYEEEE. Unmatched junction bases numbered 4, after V lost 1 base and J lost 7 bases. This CDR3 has 15 amino acids. The CDR3 region is CASSLLGTGGNEQFF. The DNA for the CDR3 is TGTGCCAGCAGCTTGTTAGGGACAGGGGGGAATGAGCAGTTCTTC.

The CDR3 DNA reads as TGTGCCAGCAGCTTCATTAGGGCGGGCGGGGAGCTGTTTTTT. This translates into CASSFIRAGGELFF. The chain is built from TRBV7-2 and TRBJ2-2, with a weak D call TRBD2 (5 bases). The V gene lost 3 bases and the J gene lost 7 bases, with 12 bases spanning the gap. Germline assignment: CDR1 SGHTA and CDR2 FQGNSA. The length of the CDR3 is 14 residues.

The chain links TRBV19 to TRBJ2-2; D possibly corresponds to TRBD2 (6 bases). There are 16 residues in the CDR3. V lost 4 bases and J lost 0, with 12 bases in between. The germline V gene encodes CDR1 LNHDA and CDR2 SQIVND (reference sequence). In DNA, the CDR3 is TGTGCCAGTAGTAGGGAGGAAGCTTCGAACACCGGGGAGCTGTTTTTT. Amino acid sequence: CASSREEASNTGELFF. The variable domain in full, with the rest retrieved from reference TRBV19 and TRBJ2-2, is DGGITQSPKYLFRKEGQNVTLSCEQNLNHDAMYWYRQDPGQGLRLIYYSQIVNDFQKGDIAEGYSVSREKKESFPLTVTSAQKNPTAFYLCASSREEASNTGELFFGEGSRLTVL.

The chain employs TRBV10-3 and TRBJ1-2; D is undetermined. CDR1 and CDR2 from the germline V gene are ENHRY and SYGVKD. V shed 7 bases and J shed 2 bases, with 17 bases lying between them. This CDR3 is built from 15 residues. The CDR3 sequence is CAITEGYGKNYGYTF. CDR3 nucleotide sequence: TGTGCCATCACTGAAGGGTACGGAAAAAACTATGGCTACACCTTC.

The rearrangement links TRBV12-3 or TRBV12-4 to TRBJ2-7; D is unresolved. The V end was cut by 4 bases, the J end by 2 bases, with 9 bases between. CDR3 length: 13 residues. The CDR3 spells CASSSGTPYEQYF. DNA for the CDR3: TGTGCCAGCAGTTCCGGAACGCCCTACGAGCAGTACTTC.

The J gene is TRBJ2-1, the V gene TRBV4-2, with D perhaps matching TRBD1 (5 bases). The CDR3 covers 16 residues. Deletions cut 1 base from V and 0 bases from J, with 10 bases between. CDR1 is LGHNA, CDR2 YNFKEQ, per germline. The CDR3 DNA is TGTGCCAGCAGCCAAGCCCCGACAGTCTCCTACAATGAGCAGTTCTTC. The encoded protein is CASSQAPTVSYNEQFF.

The rearrangement links TRBV6-5 to TRBJ2-2; 10 nucleotides line up with TRBD1. This CDR3 has 14 residues. From germline, CDR1 is MNHEY and CDR2 SVGAGI. Unmatched junction bases numbered 1, after V lost 4 bases and J lost 5 bases. The CDR3 DNA reads as TGTGCCAGCAGTTGGACAGGGGGTACCGGGGAGCTGTTTTTT. It is translated as CASSWTGGTGELFF.

This chain links TRBV24-1 with TRBJ1-2; no clear D. Germline values: CDR1 KGHDR, CDR2 SFDVKD. Trimming removed 0 bases from V and 11 bases from J, with 12 bases in between. The CDR3 spans 13 residues. CDR3 sequence (DNA): TGTGCCACCAGTGATTTGCGTGGCGGTGGGTACACCTTC. Protein product: CATSDLRGGGYTF.

The V and J genes are TRBV29-1 and TRBJ2-2, with D maybe TRBD1 (5 bases). Looked up from germline, CDR1 is SQVTM and CDR2 is ANQGSEA. This CDR3 is 13 amino acids long. Trimming took off 5 bases at V and 7 bases at J, with 14 bases between the two ends. Here the CDR3 reads CSVRQSFGGELFF. For the CDR3, the DNA is TGCAGCGTTCGACAGTCTTTTGGCGGGGAGCTGTTTTTT.

J is TRBJ2-5 and V is TRBV24-1; 7 bases are shared with TRBD1. This CDR3 region has 16 residues. Germline V lookup: CDR1 KGHDR, CDR2 SFDVKD. Losses at the gene ends were 4 bases for V and 5 bases for J; bases not matched to a gene: 12. This chain's CDR3 is CATSDPTQGKKETQYF. The CDR3 DNA follows: TGTGCCACCAGTGACCCAACACAGGGGAAGAAGGAGACCCAGTACTTC.